The next 27 T cell receptor beta chains were all read from a single sample in a study of tissue T cells after allogeneic stem cell transplantation (dated by TCRdb to between 2021 and 2024). The time point label, read with the paper, signifies: mouse harvest day 14 after allogeneic transplant. Mouse grafts combined 10^7 T-cell-depleted bone marrow cells with 10^6 splenic CD5+ T cells, given via tail vein injection. Library prep was done by the immunoSEQ multiplex PCR assay. TCRdb provides this immuneACCESS table in a form limited to in-frame rearrangements. Some clones are lacking; in checked studies, under half of them reflect an unresolved V gene, and why the rest are absent is not known. For this sample the table gives 2,500 to 3,500 clones, of which roughly 42% were detected only once. 28% of the sample is in the top ten clones. The sequenced material came from lymph node tissue. Receptor source: a female BALB/c mouse given C57BL/6 T cells with graft-versus-host disease after an allogeneic hematopoietic cell transplant.

Concerning this clone itself: These gene names are mouse names. The observed sequence ends 1 residue before the CDR3 terminus, with the missing tail filled in from the germline J gene. The chain uses TRBV3 and TRBJ1-1, with D uncertain. Germline V gene sequence: CDR1 SNHLY, CDR2 FYNGKV (reference sequence). With 5 bases removed from V and 5 bases from J, the gap between germline ends came to 12 bases. The CDR3 covers 13 residues. The DNA read from the CDR3 is TGTGCCAGCAGCCCCACAGTCTTGACAGAAGTCTTC. This sequence encodes CASSPTVLTEVF. The full CDR3 sequence reads CASSPTVLTEVFF.

With regard to this clone: Genes and germline come from the mouse. The CDR3 end lies 1 residue beyond the end of the read and is filled in from the germline J gene. V and J are TRBV31 and TRBJ1-1, with no clear D. Germline V gene lookup returns CDR1 GKSSPN and CDR2 SITVG. This CDR3 is built from 13 residues. The V end lost 0 bases, the J end lost 0 bases, and 5 bases lay between the germline ends. The sequenced part of the CDR3 DNA is TGTGCCTGGAGTCTGGGGACAAACACAGAAGTCTTC. Its protein is CAWSLGTNTEVF. Given in full, the CDR3 is CAWSLGTNTEVFF.

The table lists this clone with a few counts. Gene and germline names: mouse. The sequence runs out 1 residue before the end of the CDR3; the remainder is reconstructed from the germline J gene. V and J are TRBV24 and TRBJ2-7, with 9 bases identical to TRBD1. Per the germline V gene, CDR1 is KGHTA and CDR2 is FRNEEI. The CDR3 runs to 12 residues. V was clipped by 4 bases and J by 7 bases; unmatched bases: 2. The CDR3 reads CASSPGTGEQYF. The CDR3 DNA, read in part, is TGTGCCAGCAGTCCCGGGACAGGGGAACAGTAC.

Within the sample, this clone is large (0.1 to 1%). These gene names are mouse names. The sequence runs out 1 residue before the end of the CDR3; the remainder is reconstructed from the germline J gene. The gene calls are TRBV3 and TRBJ2-7; the match to TRBD2 covers 8 bases. The length of the CDR3 is 14 residues. V shed 5 bases and J 0 bases; nucleotides not matched to a gene: 3. CDR1 and CDR2 (germline): SNHLY, FYNGKV (reference sequence). This CDR3 reads CASSLGLVSYEQYF. The DNA read from the CDR3 is TGTGCCAGCAGCCTGGGACTGGTCTCCTATGAACAGTAC.

In this sample, this clone turned up a few times. Here the gene names and germline are mouse. The read gets to within 1 residue of the CDR3 end, and the germline J gene fills in the rest. The chain couples TRBV13-2 to TRBJ2-4; D gene unclear. CDR3 length: 14 amino acids. From germline, CDR1 is NNHNN and CDR2 SYGAGS (reference sequence). Between the trimmed V and J ends, which lost 2 bases and 0 bases, there was a span of 7 bases. CDR3 residues: CASGERVSQNTLYF. Partial CDR3 DNA: TGTGCCAGCGGTGAAAGGGTTAGTCAAAACACCTTGTAC.

In regard to this clone: Mouse gene names and germline throughout. With the read ending 1 residue before the CDR3 end, the germline J gene is used to fill in that end. The gene calls are TRBV13-2 and TRBJ1-1; no clear D gene. Germline lookup yields CDR1 NNHNN and CDR2 SYGAGS (reference sequence). The length of the CDR3 is 10 residues. The sequenced CDR3 bases are TGTGCGAGGGAAAGGACAGAAGTCTTC. It is translated as CARERTEVF. In full, the CDR3 is CARERTEVFF.

Comment on this clone: A junction end diverges from the germline sequence, so it may reflect a read error. Mouse names are used for the genes. The sequenced part of the CDR3 DNA is TGTGCCGGCTCCAGCCGGGGCCAAGACACCCAGTAC. Its translation: CAGSSRGQDTQY. The whole CDR3 protein reads CAGSSRGQDTQYF. This chain connects TRBV12-2 to TRBJ2-5; D is unclear. The observed sequence ends 1 residue before the CDR3 terminus, with the missing tail filled in from the germline J gene. The V gene's germline CDR1 is SGHLS and CDR2 HYDKME. The CDR3 length is 13 residues. Filled out from reference TRBV12-2 and TRBJ2-5, the complete variable domain reads NSGVVQSPRYIIKGKGERSILKCIPISGHLSVAWYQQTQGQELKFFIQHYDKMERDKGNLPSRFSVQQFDDYHSEMNMSALELEDSAVYFCAGSSRGQDTQYFGPGTRLLVL.

In its sample, this clone was seen a few times. The listed genes are named as in mouse. The read ends 1 residue shy of where the CDR3 ends; the end is completed using the germline J gene. The same CDR3 also results from other DNA sequences found in this sample. The chain carries TRBV26 and TRBJ1-1; the D gene is possibly TRBD1 (6 bases). The CDR3 runs 12 residues. CDR1 KGHPV and CDR2 FQNQEV come from the germline V gene (reference sequence). V gave up 2 bases and J gave up 6 bases, with 7 bases separating them. The CDR3: CASSLGGPEVFF. CDR3 bases read: TGTGCCAGCAGTCTGGGGGGGCCAGAAGTCTTC.

Turning to this clone: Mouse germline and gene names are used. The read ends 1 residue early relative to the CDR3; the germline J gene fills the gap. The chain couples TRBV12-2 to TRBJ1-1; D is perhaps TRBD1 (5 bases). The germline V and J ends were trimmed by 0 bases and 8 bases, with 9 bases remaining between them. The V gene's germline CDR1 is SGHLS and CDR2 HYDKME. This CDR3 comprises 12 residues. CDR3 region: CASSLAGREVFF. The sequenced part of the CDR3 DNA is TGTGCCAGCTCTCTCGCAGGGAGGGAAGTCTTC.

Turning to this clone: The gene names given are mouse names. CDR3 bases read: TGTGCCAGCAGTCAAACAGCAAACTCCGACTACACC. It specifies CASSQTANSDYT. The full CDR3 sequence reads CASSQTANSDYTF. The rearrangement joins TRBV26 to TRBJ1-2; no clear D gene. Read coverage stops 1 residue before the CDR3 terminus; the germline J gene supplies the remainder. Trimming cost V 4 bases and J 0 bases, with 6 bases left between them. CDR3 length: 13 residues. Germline V gene lookup returns CDR1 KGHPV and CDR2 FQNQEV (reference sequence).

This clone was seen only a few times. Germline and genes: mouse. The sequenced fragment ends 1 residue before the CDR3 boundary, so the rest is inferred from the germline J gene. The rearrangement joins TRBV23 to TRBJ2-1; the table's D call TRBD2 went unverified against the DNA. Germline V CDR1 and CDR2: KGHTA, FQNQQP. The CDR3 runs to 12 residues. The sequenced CDR3 bases are TGCTCCAGCAGTCCCCTGGGTGCTGAGCAGTTC. Translation: CSSSPLGAEQF. The full-length CDR3 reads as CSSSPLGAEQFF.

This clone was observed a few times. Germline and genes: mouse. The read ends 1 residue before the CDR3 terminus; that terminus is restored from the germline J gene. V is TRBV23 and J is TRBJ2-7; the DNA was not compared with TRBD2, the D call given in the table. Germline values: CDR1 KGHTA, CDR2 FQNQQP. The CDR3 has 13 residues. CDR3 DNA, as far as it was read: TGCTCCAGCAGTCAATCGATGGGGGGGGAACAGTAC. Its translation is CSSSQSMGGEQY. The entire CDR3 protein is CSSSQSMGGEQYF.

Concerning this clone itself: The listed genes are named as in mouse. The read comes to an end 1 residue before the CDR3 does, leaving the germline J gene to fill in the end. J is TRBJ1-4 and V is TRBV13-2; D remains unclear. The V and J ends lost 0 bases and 4 bases respectively, with 4 bases between them. Per germline, CDR1 NNHNN and CDR2 SYGAGS (reference sequence). This CDR3 comprises 13 residues. CDR3 sequence reads: CASGDGGNERLFF. The part of the CDR3 DNA that was read is TGTGCCAGCGGTGATGGGGGCAACGAAAGATTATTT.

As to this clone: The gene names given are mouse names. The CDR3 end falls 1 residue outside the read, so it is completed with the germline J gene. The chain recombines TRBV16 with TRBJ1-3, with D perhaps TRBD1 (5 bases). The CDR3 has 15 residues. Germline-derived CDR1 and CDR2 are SGHSA and FRNQAP. Trimming stripped 0 bases from V and 3 bases from J, with 9 bases between. CDR3 amino acids: CASSLDGGFGNTLYF. Partial CDR3 DNA: TGTGCAAGCAGCTTAGATGGGGGGTTTGGAAATACGCTCTAT.

This clone appeared a few times. The germline and genes are mouse ones. The CDR3 goes on 1 residue after the read ends, and that part is filled in from the germline J gene. V usage is TRBV3 and J usage is TRBJ2-7; possibly TRBD1 for D (5 bases). Germline CDR1 SNHLY, CDR2 FYNGKV (reference sequence). V was clipped by 5 bases and J by 0 bases, with 11 bases between them. The CDR3 spans 14 residues. The CDR3: CASSPQGFSYEQYF. Incomplete CDR3 DNA: TGTGCCAGCAGCCCCCAGGGTTTCTCCTATGAACAGTAC.

About this clone: The listed genes are named as in mouse. The read is 1 residue too short to cover the CDR3 end, so that end is filled in from the germline J gene. The chain couples TRBV3 to TRBJ1-4; 8 positions agree with TRBD1. V lost 4 bases, J lost 8 bases, and 6 bases stayed unmatched. The CDR3 covers 14 residues. Germline-derived CDR1 and CDR2 are SNHLY and FYNGKV (reference sequence). The CDR3 sequence: CASSSRGRRERLFF. The CDR3 DNA, read in part, is TGTGCCAGCAGCTCCAGGGGGCGGCGGGAAAGATTATTT.

As for this clone: Germline and genes here are mouse. The read is 1 residue too short to cover the CDR3 end, so that end is filled in from the germline J gene. The chain couples TRBV26 to TRBJ2-3, with 7 bases matching TRBD1. This CDR3 spans 14 amino acids. The V segment lost 6 bases and the J segment 0 bases; nucleotides outside the gene matches: 3. Germline V gene sequence: CDR1 KGHPV, CDR2 FQNQEV (reference sequence). The CDR3 region is CASRTGSSAETLYF. CDR3 bases read: TGTGCCAGCAGGACAGGGTCTAGTGCAGAAACGCTGTAT.

This clone is termed large (0.1 to 1%). Germline and genes here are mouse. The read ends 1 residue early relative to the CDR3; the germline J gene fills the gap. The chain recombines TRBV16 with TRBJ2-7, with 7 bases lining up with TRBD1. V dropped 0 bases and J dropped 6; count of bases not matched to a gene: 5. The CDR3 runs to 14 residues. The germline V gene encodes CDR1 SGHSA and CDR2 FRNQAP. This chain's CDR3 is CASSLETGNFEQYF. Partial CDR3 DNA: TGTGCAAGCAGCTTAGAGACAGGGAATTTTGAACAGTAC.

This clone was picked up a small number of times. The genes are named according to mouse. With the read ending 1 residue before the CDR3 end, the germline J gene is used to fill in that end. This chain uses TRBV13-1 with TRBJ2-7; D is perhaps TRBD1 or TRBD2 (5 bases each). The CDR3 extends over 13 amino acids. Trimming removed 1 base at V and 2 bases at J, with 7 bases between. Per germline, CDR1 NSHNY and CDR2 SYGAGN. The CDR3 is CASSDRGPYEQYF. The DNA read from the CDR3 is TGTGCCAGCAGTGATCGGGGCCCCTATGAACAGTAC.

This clone counts as medium-sized. Gene and germline names: mouse. Read coverage stops 1 residue before the CDR3 terminus; the germline J gene supplies the remainder. Other DNA variants within this sample encode the same CDR3. This chain uses TRBV2 with TRBJ2-2, with D possibly TRBD1 on 5 matching bases. Looked up from germline, CDR1 is LGHNA and CDR2 is YSYQKL. The V end lost 1 base, the J end lost 2 bases, and 5 bases lay between the germline ends. The CDR3 length is 14 residues. The CDR3 reads CASSQGQNTGQLYF. CDR3 bases read: TGTGCCAGCAGCCAAGGACAGAACACCGGGCAGCTCTAC. The variable domain in full, completed from reference TRBV2 and TRBJ2-2, reads DPKIIQKPKYLVAVTGSEKILICEQYLGHNAMYWYRQSAKKPLEFMFSYSYQKLMDNQTASSRFQPQSSKKNHLDLQITALKPDDSATYFCASSQGQNTGQLYFGEGSKLTVL.

This clone was seen more than once but under ten times. Each gene name is a mouse one. Sequencing ends 1 residue short of the CDR3 end; the germline J gene provides the rest. The chain employs TRBV29 and TRBJ1-6; 8 bases map to TRBD1. TRBJ1-6 qualifies as an ORF whose function is uncertain. The CDR3 spans 14 residues. Germline assignment: CDR1 MSHET and CDR2 SYDVDS. Trimming took 2 bases from V and 6 from J; bases not matched to a gene: 0. CDR3 loop: CASSLTGGNSPLYF. The sequenced CDR3 bases are TGTGCTAGCAGTTTAACAGGGGGTAATTCGCCCCTCTAC.

This clone was counted a few times. These gene names are mouse names. The read gets to within 1 residue of the CDR3 end, and the germline J gene fills in the rest. The J gene is TRBJ2-4, the V gene TRBV2; D is possibly TRBD1 (5 bases). CDR1 is LGHNA and CDR2 is YSYQKL in the germline V gene. V was shortened by 0 bases and J by 3 bases, with 10 bases between the two germline ends. This CDR3 is 15 amino acids long. CDR3 loop: CASSQDERGQNTLYF. CDR3 bases read: TGTGCCAGCAGCCAAGATGAGAGGGGACAAAACACCTTGTAC.

This clone was seen more than once but under ten times. Mouse gene names apply. The read halts 1 residue ahead of the CDR3 end, with the missing end drawn from the germline J gene. V usage is TRBV26 and J usage is TRBJ1-1; no definite D call. The CDR3 runs 14 residues. Germline loops: CDR1 KGHPV, CDR2 FQNQEV (reference sequence). Trimming pared 4 bases from V and 0 bases from J, leaving 9 bases between. Here the CDR3 reads CASSQTNANTEVFF. The part of the CDR3 DNA that was read is TGTGCCAGCAGTCAGACAAATGCAAACACAGAAGTCTTC.

Details on this clone: Gene names denote mouse genes. The missing CDR3 end, 1 residue past where the read stops, is filled in from the germline J gene. This rearrangement joins TRBV19 to TRBJ2-7, with D maybe TRBD1 (6 bases). Germline V gene lookup returns CDR1 FNHDT and CDR2 SITEND (reference sequence). With 0 bases removed from V and 0 bases from J, the gap between germline ends came to 7 bases. The CDR3 runs to 14 residues. CDR3 loop: CASSIGRGSYEQYF. CDR3 DNA (partial): TGTGCCAGCAGTATAGGCAGGGGCTCCTATGAACAGTAC.

A word on this clone: The gene names given are mouse names. The read terminates 1 residue before the CDR3 end, so the remaining end is supplied by the germline J gene. The J gene is TRBJ2-4, the V gene TRBV16, with D maybe TRBD2 (5 bases). This CDR3 is built from 14 residues. V was clipped by 0 bases and J by 2 bases, with 6 bases between them. The germline V gene has CDR1 SGHSA and CDR2 FRNQAP. The part of the CDR3 DNA that was read is TGTGCAAGCAGCTTAGATGGGGTTCAAAACACCTTGTAC. This sequence encodes CASSLDGVQNTLY. The CDR3 as a whole reads CASSLDGVQNTLYF.

In regard to this clone: Mouse gene names and germline throughout. Read sequence stops 1 residue before the CDR3 end, and the germline J gene provides the missing end. The rearrangement joins TRBV26 to TRBJ2-5; unclear D gene. Germline V lookup: CDR1 KGHPV, CDR2 FQNQEV (reference sequence). The CDR3 contains 12 residues. Trimming shortened V by 0 bases and J by 6 bases, and 4 bases separated the two germline ends. Here the CDR3 reads CASSLSRDTQYF. The covered CDR3 bases are TGTGCCAGCAGTCTGTCGAGGGACACCCAGTAC. The whole variable domain, remainder taken from reference TRBV26 and TRBJ2-5, is NSKVIQTPRYLVKGQGQKAKMRCIPEKGHPVVFWYQQNKNNEFKFLINFQNQEVLQQIDMTEKRFSAECPSNSPCSLEIQSSEAGDSALYLCASSLSRDTQYFGPGTRLLVL.

On this clone: Mouse gene names apply. The read ends 1 residue early relative to the CDR3; the germline J gene fills the gap. The chain employs TRBV5 and TRBJ2-5, with TRBD2 identical over 8 bases. This CDR3 is built from 14 residues. The V segment lost 0 bases and the J segment 6 bases; nucleotides outside the gene matches: 2. The germline CDR1 and CDR2 sequences are LGHNA and YNLKQL (reference sequence). CDR3 loop: CASSQELGGDTQYF. The covered CDR3 bases are TGTGCCAGCAGCCAAGAGCTGGGGGGCGACACCCAGTAC.